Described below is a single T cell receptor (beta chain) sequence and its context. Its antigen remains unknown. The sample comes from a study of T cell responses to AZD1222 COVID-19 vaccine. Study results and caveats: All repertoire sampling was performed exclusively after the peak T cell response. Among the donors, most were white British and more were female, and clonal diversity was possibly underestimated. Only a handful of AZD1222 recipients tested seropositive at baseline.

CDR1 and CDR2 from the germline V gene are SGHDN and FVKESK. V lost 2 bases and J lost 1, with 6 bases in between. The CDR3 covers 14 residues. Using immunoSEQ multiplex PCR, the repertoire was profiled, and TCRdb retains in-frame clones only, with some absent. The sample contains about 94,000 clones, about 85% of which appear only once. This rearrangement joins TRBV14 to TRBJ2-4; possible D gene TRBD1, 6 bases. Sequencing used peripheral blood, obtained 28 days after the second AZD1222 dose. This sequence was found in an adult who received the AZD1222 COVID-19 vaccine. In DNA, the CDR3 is TGTGCCAGCAGCCAACAGGGGGCCAAAAACATTCAGTACTTC. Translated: CASSQQGAKNIQYF.